This passage covers 5 T cell receptor beta chains from one sample sequenced in a study of blood T cell repertoires in COVID-19. The repertoire was sequenced with immunoSEQ multiplex PCR; TCRdb's copy has only in-frame clones and lacks some. In the table there are approximately 260,000 clones, 88% of which are singletons. The material sequenced was PBMCs or T cells enriched from blood (not recorded which). These receptors were obtained from a woman in her forties with acute COVID-19.

The CDR3 DNA is TGTGCCAGCAGACTAGCATGGAACACTGAAGCTTTCTTT. This encodes CASRLAWNTEAFF. The chain combines TRBV27 with TRBJ1-1; no firm D call. V lost 6 bases and J 1 base, leaving 9 bases between the germline ends. Germline lookup yields CDR1 MNHEY and CDR2 SMNVEV (reference sequence). This CDR3 is 13 amino acids long.

The CDR3, as DNA: TGTGCCAGCAGTTATTGGACTAGCGGGCCCACAGATACGCAGTATTTT. This gives the protein CASSYWTSGPTDTQYF. This chain links TRBV6-2 or TRBV6-3 with TRBJ2-3; 11 bases line up with TRBD2. CDR3 size: 16 residues. Trimming cost V 3 bases and J 2 bases; bases outside gene matches: 4. CDR1 is MNHEY and CDR2 is SVGEGT in the germline V gene.

With respect to this clone: Other DNA variants within this sample encode the same CDR3. The V call is TRBV27, the J call TRBJ2-1; 9 bases are shared with TRBD2. Trimming at V came to 5 bases and at J to 0 bases, leaving 2 bases not matched to a gene. Germline CDR1 reads MNHEY; CDR2 reads SMNVEV (reference sequence). This CDR3 is built from 15 residues. For the CDR3, the DNA is TGTGCCAGCAGTCTTAGCGGGAGCTCCTACAATGAGCAGTTCTTC. Translation: CASSLSGSSYNEQFF.

This chain links TRBV3-1 (or the pseudogene TRBV3-2) with TRBJ2-5, with D perhaps matching TRBD2 (6 bases). The CDR3 contains 15 residues. V was shortened by 0 bases and J by 5 bases, with 13 bases between the two germline ends. Germline V gives CDR1 LGHDT, CDR2 YNNKEL (reference sequence). CDR3 protein: CASSQDTNGRETQYF. The CDR3 DNA is TGTGCCAGCAGCCAAGACACCAATGGGAGGGAGACCCAGTACTTC.

This clone was detected only a few times. The chain carries TRBV4-1 and TRBJ2-1, with 8 bases aligning to TRBD2. The ends lost 4 bases at V and 3 bases at J; junction bases unmatched: 11. The CDR3 sequence is 17 residues long. The germline V gene encodes CDR1 MGHRA and CDR2 YSYEKL. CDR3 protein: CASSPAGTRSFYNEQFF. The CDR3 nucleotides read TGCGCCAGCAGCCCAGCCGGGACTAGAAGTTTCTACAATGAGCAGTTCTTC.